The T cell receptor beta chain described here comes from a study of T cell changes during pregnancy in multiple sclerosis. Unmatched junction bases numbered 5, after V lost 0 bases and J lost 4 bases. This CDR3 has 15 amino acids. The germline V gene encodes CDR1 SQVTM and CDR2 ANQGSEA. TCRdb keeps only in-frame clones here, not all; method: immunoSEQ multiplex PCR. This sample yields roughly 32,000 clones, of which 93% are seen a single time; around 0.4% belongs to the top ten. V gene TRBV29-1 combines with J gene TRBJ2-3, with 9 positions matching TRBD2. The receptor's source is a female donor with multiple sclerosis, enrolled in a pregnancy study. This specimen consisted of CD4+ T cells from peripheral blood mononuclear cells, obtained in the second trimester of pregnancy. This chain's CDR3 is CSVEDRAGGPDTQYF. The DNA for the CDR3 is TGCAGCGTTGAAGATAGGGCGGGAGGGCCAGATACGCAGTATTTT.